The 11 T cell receptor beta chains below come from one sample, sequenced in a study of T-cell reconstitution after alpha-beta-depleted transplantation in children. Researchers prepared the TCRbeta library using unique molecular identifiers, the study reports. MiXCR, run by TCRdb on the PCR reads, gives a single entry per CDR3 protein. The sample has 500,000 or so distinct CDR3 sequences; approximately 32% are singletons. Material: PBMCs from the stem cell graft donor, obtained from the stem cell graft. These receptor sequences come from a human donor who donated a stem cell graft to a child with aplastic anemia.

The V gene is TRBV24-1, the J gene TRBJ2-2; D unclear. Germline loops: CDR1 KGHDR, CDR2 SFDVKD. The CDR3 sequence is 16 residues long. The V end was cut by 1 base, the J end by 0 bases, with 8 bases between. The CDR3 loop is CATSDFRVPNTGELFF. Here the CDR3 DNA reads TGTGCCACCAGTGATTTCCGGGTACCGAACACCGGGGAGCTGTTTTTT.

This clonotype was observed a few times. V is TRBV6-5 and J is TRBJ2-5; no clear D. CDR1 is MNHEY, CDR2 SVGAGI, per germline. The germline V and J ends were trimmed by 5 bases and 9 bases, with 13 bases remaining between them. This CDR3 has 12 residues. In nucleotides, the CDR3 is TGTGCCAGCAGTCCAGATCAAGATGCCCAGTACTTC. It encodes CASSPDQDAQYF.

DNA for the CDR3: TGTGCCACCCAGGGGTCTGGCTACACCTTC. It translates to CATQGSGYTF. The V and J genes are TRBV19 and TRBJ1-2, with a possible D match to TRBD1 (6 bases). This CDR3 has 10 amino acids. V gave up 10 bases and J gave up 7 bases, with 10 bases separating them. Germline lookup yields CDR1 LNHDA and CDR2 SQIVND (reference sequence).

This sequence joins TRBV5-1 and TRBJ2-3, with 9 positions matching TRBD1. Germline lookup yields CDR1 SGHRS and CDR2 YFSETQ. CDR3 size: 14 residues. Trimming cost V 2 bases and J 4 bases; bases outside gene matches: 2. The DNA for the CDR3 is TGCGCCAGCAGCTTCGGGACAGGGCCAGATACGCAGTATTTT. Translation: CASSFGTGPDTQYF.

This chain joins TRBV6-6 and TRBJ2-1; TRBD2 might be the D (5 bases). This CDR3 is built from 13 residues. Germline values: CDR1 MNHNY, CDR2 SVGAGI (reference sequence). V dropped 4 bases and J dropped 9 bases, with 13 bases sitting between them. CDR3 in DNA: TGTGCCAGCAGTTCTCTCGGGATCGGTGAGCAGTTCTTC. It codes for CASSSLGIGEQFF.

V usage is TRBV27 and J usage is TRBJ1-1; D gene unclear. The CDR3 totals 16 residues. Trimming cost V 0 bases and J 4 bases, with 15 bases left between them. Germline V lookup: CDR1 MNHEY, CDR2 SMNVEV (reference sequence). The CDR3 nucleotides are TGTGCCAGCAGTTTATCCCCGACCGGTTGGGGCACTGAAGCTTTCTTT. The encoded protein is CASSLSPTGWGTEAFF.

The V gene is TRBV6-2 or TRBV6-3, the J gene TRBJ2-1; 7 nucleotides line up with TRBD2. The CDR3 is 16 residues long. Germline CDR1 is MNHEY and CDR2 is SVGEGT. V lost 6 bases and J lost 0; bases outside the gene matches: 8. CDR3: CASSNPSGGSYNEQFF. The CDR3 coding sequence is TGTGCCAGCAGCAATCCTAGCGGAGGCTCCTACAATGAGCAGTTCTTC.

Here the CDR3 DNA reads TGTGCCAGCAGCTTTGACAGGTCTGGAAACACCATATATTTT. Amino acids: CASSFDRSGNTIYF. V is TRBV6-1 and J is TRBJ1-3; D possibly corresponds to TRBD1 (6 bases). Between the trimmed V and J ends, which lost 6 bases and 1 base, there was a span of 10 bases. Germline V gene data show CDR1 as MNHNS and CDR2 as SASEGT. The CDR3 consists of 14 residues.

The chain has TRBV4-1 and TRBJ1-4; D is ambiguous. Looked up from germline, CDR1 is MGHRA and CDR2 is YSYEKL. There are 17 residues in the CDR3. V dropped 0 bases and J dropped 5 bases, with 16 bases sitting between them. The CDR3 nucleotides are TGCGCCAGCAGCCAAGACGACCGCCGCGGGGTGAATGAAAAACTGTTTTTT. Amino acids: CASSQDDRRGVNEKLFF.

The rearrangement uses TRBV30 and TRBJ2-1; TRBD2 might be the D (8 bases). V shed 2 bases and J shed 5 bases, with 16 bases lying between them. CDR3 length: 15 residues. Germline V CDR1 and CDR2: GTSNPN, SVGIG (reference sequence). CDR3 sequence (DNA): TGTGCCTGGAGTAGGGGGCTAGCGGGCAACAATGAGCAGTTCTTC. Translation gives CAWSRGLAGNNEQFF.

The chain combines TRBV18 with TRBJ2-3; the D is unclear. This CDR3 contains 12 residues. Germline V gives CDR1 KGHSH, CDR2 LQKENI. Trimming removed 3 bases at V and 3 bases at J, with 4 bases between. CDR3 loop: CASSPETDTQYF. As DNA, the CDR3 is TGTGCCAGCTCACCGGAAACAGATACGCAGTATTTT.